The clone carrying this TCR beta chain was detected many times. Its antigen remains unknown. The length of the CDR3 is 16 residues. Germline V lookup: CDR1 DFQATT, CDR2 SNEGSKA (reference sequence). With 1 base clipped from V and 0 bases from J, the junction kept 4 bases outside the gene matches. cDNA was made by 5'RACE with 10-nucleotide random UMIs. TCRdb itself ran the 5' RACE reads through MiXCR, one entry per CDR3 protein. Of some 31,000 distinct CDR3 sequences in the sample, about 4.5% were seen once. The data belong to a study of neurological immune-mediated disorders. Findings of the study overall: HTLV-1-associated myelopathy ranked highest for TCR clonal expansion and multiple sclerosis lowest, beneath healthy controls.

The specimen was PBMCs. This TCR was sampled from a man in his late teens or twenties in good health. The chain links TRBV20-1 to TRBJ2-3, with 10 bases that match TRBD2. The CDR3 DNA follows: TGCAGTGCTAGAGGAGCGGGGGGGCATAGCACAGATACGCAGTATTTT. This codes for CSARGAGGHSTDTQYF.